This entry concerns a single TCR beta chain. No antigen is known for it. The length of the CDR3 is 17 residues. Trimming stripped 1 base from V and 0 bases from J, with 17 bases between. CDR1 is DFQATT, CDR2 SNEGSKA, per germline (reference sequence). This record belongs to a study of post-analysis software for immune sequencing data. Study at large: Relapsing-remitting, secondary progressive and progressive-relapsing multiple sclerosis courses were included. Broader study findings: The authors found that F measure strongly co-clustered same-batch samples. Normalized Chao1 diversity was significantly reduced in patients versus controls. Higher frequency in patients than in controls was seen for about five TRBV segments, with TRBV5-6, TRBV5-1 and TRBV20-1 among them.

The TCR beta cDNA libraries carried unique molecular identifiers. From the PCR reads, TCRdb called clonotypes with MiXCR, one entry per CDR3 protein. This table has 750,000 to 900,000 distinct CDR3 sequences, 46% appearing once. The J gene is TRBJ2-3, the V gene TRBV20-1; D is unclear. This receptor was obtained from a girl aged 5-17 years with multiple sclerosis. Sequenced material: blood. In DNA, the CDR3 is TGCAGTGCTAGAGCTACAGTTCAGGAAACTAGCACAGATACGCAGTATTTT. This encodes CSARATVQETSTDTQYF.